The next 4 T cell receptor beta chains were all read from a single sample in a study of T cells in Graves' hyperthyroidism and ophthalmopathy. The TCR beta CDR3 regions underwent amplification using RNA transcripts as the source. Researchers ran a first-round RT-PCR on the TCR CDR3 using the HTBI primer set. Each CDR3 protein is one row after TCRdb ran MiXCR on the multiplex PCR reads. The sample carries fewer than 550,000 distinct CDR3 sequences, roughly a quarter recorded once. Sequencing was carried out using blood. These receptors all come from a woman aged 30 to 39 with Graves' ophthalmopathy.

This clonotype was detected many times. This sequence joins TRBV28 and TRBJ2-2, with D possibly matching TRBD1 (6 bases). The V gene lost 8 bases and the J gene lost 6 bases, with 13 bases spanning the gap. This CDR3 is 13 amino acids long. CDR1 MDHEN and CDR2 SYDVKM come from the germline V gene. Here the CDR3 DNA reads TGTGCCAGCGGCGACAGGTCCCCCGGGGAGCTGTTTTTT. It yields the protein CASGDRSPGELFF.

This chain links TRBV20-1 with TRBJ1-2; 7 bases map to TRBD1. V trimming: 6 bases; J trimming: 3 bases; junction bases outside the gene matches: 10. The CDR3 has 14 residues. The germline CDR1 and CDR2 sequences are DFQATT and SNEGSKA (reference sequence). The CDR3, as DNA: TGCAGTGCAGCGATGACAGGGTTGGACTATGGCTACACCTTC. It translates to CSAAMTGLDYGYTF.

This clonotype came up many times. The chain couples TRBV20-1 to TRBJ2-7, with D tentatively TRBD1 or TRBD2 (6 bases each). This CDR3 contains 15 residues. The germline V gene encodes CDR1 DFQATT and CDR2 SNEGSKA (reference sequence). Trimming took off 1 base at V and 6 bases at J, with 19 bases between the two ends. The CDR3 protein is CSARGDLGGNREQYF. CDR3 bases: TGCAGTGCTAGAGGGGACTTAGGGGGGAACCGCGAGCAGTACTTC.

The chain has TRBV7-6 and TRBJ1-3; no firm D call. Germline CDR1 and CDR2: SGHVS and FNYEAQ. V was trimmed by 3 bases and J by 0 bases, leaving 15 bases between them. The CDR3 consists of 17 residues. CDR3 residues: CASSLSPTANSGNTIYF. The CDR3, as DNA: TGTGCCAGCAGCTTGTCCCCAACAGCAAACTCTGGAAACACCATATATTTT.